This entry is about one T cell receptor beta chain. Its antigen is still unknown. Libraries of TCR beta came from iRepertoire HTBI primers plus Arm-PCR of CDR3 regions. TCRdb passed the multiplex PCR reads through MiXCR, listing each CDR3 protein once. The sample lists about 430,000 distinct CDR3 sequences, 21% occurring once. V was clipped by 1 base and J by 6 bases, with 21 bases between them. The germline gives CDR1 SGHTA, CDR2 FQGTGA. The CDR3 length is 17 residues. This sample is drawn from a study of regulatory T cells in long-lasting Graves disease. Overall study: Over 5 years on antithyroid drugs plus positive TSH receptor antibodies marked Graves' disease as persistent. Study-level points and caveats: Persistent disease was characterized by preferential usage of TRBV28, TRBJ1-2 and TRBJ2-5. Study was limited to peripheral blood, excluding thyroid tissue.

Time point in this sample: persistent/refractory GD, antithyroid drugs over 5 years with positive TRAb. Construction of the TCR library relied on RNA isolated from PBMCs. The sequence derives from a female donor with Graves disease. The input for sequencing was peripheral blood mononuclear cells (PBMCs), taken when the disease was refractory, from a patient treated with antithyroid drugs. V gene TRBV7-3 combines with J gene TRBJ1-1; tentatively, D is TRBD1 (5 bases). CDR3 DNA: TGTGCCAGCAGCTTAAGCGGGACCCGTATACGTCGCGCTGAAGCTTTCTTT. Protein sequence: CASSLSGTRIRRAEAFF. The variable domain in full, with the rest retrieved from reference TRBV7-3 and TRBJ1-1, is GAGVSQTPSNKVTEKGKYVELRCDPISGHTALYWYRQSLGQGPEFLIYFQGTGAADDSGLPNDRFFAVRPEGSVSTLKIQRTERGDSAVYLCASSLSGTRIRRAEAFFGQGTRLTVV.